This record covers a single T cell receptor beta chain. This record comes from a study of blood T cell repertoires in COVID-19. Overall study: COVID-19 samples collected from the United States, Italy and Spain covered acute and convalescent phases.

Participants' reported clinical history set cohort assignment. Cohort 3 donors were reported recovered after two negative PCRs, clearance, or symptom resolution. In the authors' methods: It was from reference gene primer amplification that nucleated cell counts were estimated. Generated by immunoSEQ multiplex PCR, the TCRdb table keeps only in-frame clones and is missing some. The D gene and trimming were derived from the DNA, and the V and J assignments and clone size from that table. The data contain about 240,000 clones, around 89% of them singletons. This clonotype was sampled from a man in his forties who had recovered from COVID-19. The sequencing input was PBMCs or T cells enriched from blood (not recorded which).

In nucleotides, the CDR3 is TGTGCCTGGAGTGTAGACAGGGCTTATGGCTACACCTTC. Its translation: CAWSVDRAYGYTF. This chain uses TRBV30 with TRBJ1-2; TRBD1 agrees at 7 bases. The V and J ends lost 0 bases and 5 bases, in that order; junction bases with no gene match: 3. Germline V gene sequence: CDR1 GTSNPN, CDR2 SVGIG (reference sequence). The length of the CDR3 is 13 residues.